These 13 T cell receptor beta chains came from one sample sequenced in a study of regulatory T cells in long-lasting Graves disease. Described time point: newly diagnosed GD, antithyroid drugs for less than 3 months. Scientists built the TCR library using RNA that was extracted from PBMCs. Library construction for TCR beta used iRepertoire HTBI primers and Arm-PCR of CDR3 regions. TCRdb called the multiplex PCR reads again in MiXCR, with one record for every CDR3 protein. The sample consists of around 500,000 distinct CDR3 sequences, around 11% of them appearing once. In addition, the sample was reused for a study of T cells in Graves' hyperthyroidism and ophthalmopathy.

The sample in question was peripheral blood mononuclear cells (PBMCs), obtained at new diagnosis, from a patient treated with antithyroid drugs. These receptor sequences come from a young woman with Graves disease.

Ten or more counts support this clonotype. The chain links TRBV4-3 to TRBJ2-3; possible D gene TRBD1, 5 bases. Germline CDR1 reads LGHNA; CDR2 reads YSLEER. The CDR3 length is 16 residues. V lost 3 bases, J lost 5 bases, and 18 bases lay in between. The CDR3 DNA follows: TGCGCCAGCAGCCAGAGCCAGGGAAGGGTAGGAGATACGCAGTATTTT. Translated, it gives CASSQSQGRVGDTQYF.

This clonotype was observed many times. The V call is TRBV15, the J call TRBJ1-2; 8 nucleotides align to TRBD1. This CDR3 has 17 residues. V lost 5 bases and J lost 7; bases outside the gene matches: 18. Germline V CDR1 and CDR2: LNHNV, YYDKDF (reference sequence). The CDR3 loop reads CATSSPQGRGRSSGYTF. As DNA, the CDR3 is TGTGCCACCAGCTCTCCCCAGGGCAGGGGGCGATCGAGTGGCTACACCTTC.

This clonotype appeared many times. V usage is TRBV3-1 and J usage is TRBJ1-2, with unresolved D. The CDR3 is made up of 14 amino acids. CDR1 is LGHDT and CDR2 is YNNKEL in the germline V gene (reference sequence). Trimming left V 2 bases short and J 0 bases short, with 7 bases between. CDR3 loop: CASSQQVPNYGYTF. The CDR3 DNA sequence: TGTGCCAGCAGCCAACAGGTCCCTAACTATGGCTACACCTTC.

This clonotype was seen many times. The rearrangement uses TRBV14 and TRBJ2-5; 7 bases align to TRBD1. Germline loops: CDR1 SGHDN, CDR2 FVKESK. V lost 0 bases to trimming and J lost 5 bases; unmatched junction nucleotides: 6. The CDR3 has 15 amino acids. The CDR3 region is CASSQDIDRAETQYF. The CDR3 DNA sequence: TGTGCCAGCAGCCAAGACATCGACAGGGCGGAGACCCAGTACTTC.

This clonotype appeared many times. The chain uses TRBV19 and TRBJ2-6; 7 bases fit TRBD1. Germline-derived CDR1 and CDR2 are LNHDA and SQIVND (reference sequence). CDR3 length: 16 residues. Trimming at V came to 5 bases and at J to 0 bases, leaving 4 bases not matched to a gene. The chain's CDR3 is CASSWGQSSGANVLTF. The CDR3 region has the DNA TGTGCCAGTAGTTGGGGACAGAGCTCTGGGGCCAACGTCCTGACTTTC. The whole variable domain, filled in from reference TRBV19 and TRBJ2-6, reads DGGITQSPKYLFRKEGQNVTLSCEQNLNHDAMYWYRQDPGQGLRLIYYSQIVNDFQKGDIAEGYSVSREKKESFPLTVTSAQKNPTAFYLCASSWGQSSGANVLTFGAGSRLTVL.

This clonotype was detected ten times or more. The CDR3 spells CASSSRTGQGSTGELFF. The CDR3 DNA reads TGTGCCAGCAGCTCCCGCACGGGACAGGGGAGCACCGGGGAGCTGTTTTTT. This sequence joins TRBV11-3 and TRBJ2-2; 10 nucleotides align to TRBD1. The CDR3 spans 17 residues. The germline CDR1 and CDR2 sequences are SGHNT and YENEEA. The V segment lost 4 bases and the J segment 4 bases; nucleotides outside the gene matches: 9.

The rearrangement joins TRBV2 to TRBJ2-7; D possibly uses TRBD1 or TRBD2 (5 bases each). V was clipped by 4 bases and J by 5 bases, with 12 bases between them. The CDR3 runs to 13 residues. Germline lookup yields CDR1 SNHLY and CDR2 FYNNEI. The CDR3 protein is CASSGDRVDEQYF. As DNA, the CDR3 is TGTGCCAGCAGTGGGGACCGGGTGGACGAGCAGTACTTC. Full variable domain (missing parts from reference TRBV2 and TRBJ2-7): EPEVTQTPSHQVTQMGQEVILRCVPISNHLYFYWYRQILGQKVEFLVSFYNNEISEKSEIFDDQFSVERPDGSNFTLKIRSTKLEDSAMYFCASSGDRVDEQYFGPGTRLTVT.

The chain joins TRBV7-9 to TRBJ2-7, with D unclear. Looked up from germline, CDR1 is SEHNR and CDR2 is FQNEAQ (reference sequence). The CDR3 is made up of 16 amino acids. The V end was cut by 4 bases, the J end by 6 bases, with 22 bases between. Written as DNA, the CDR3 is TGTGCCAGCAGCTCGATCCGTGCCAGCAGCTCCGGCGAGCAGTACTTC. Amino acid sequence: CASSSIRASSSGEQYF.

A word on this clonotype: Just one base apart from a much larger clone, this may be a read error. This chain uses TRBV18 with TRBJ1-5; possibly TRBD1 for D (5 bases). The germline V and J ends were trimmed by 4 bases and 3 bases, with 16 bases remaining between them. CDR3 length: 16 residues. CDR1 is KGHSH, CDR2 LQKENI, per germline. CDR3: CASSLQGPGNNQPQHF. DNA for the CDR3: TGTGCCAGCTCACTTCAGGGCCCGGGGAACAATCAGCCCCAGCATTTT. Filled out from reference TRBV18 and TRBJ1-5, the complete variable domain reads NAGVMQNPRHLVRRRGQEARLRCSPMKGHSHVYWYRQLPEEGLKFMVYLQKENIIDESGMPKERFSAEFPKEGPSILRIQQVVRGDSAAYFCASSLQGPGNNQPQHFGDGTRLSIL.

This clonotype was picked up many times. The chain couples TRBV6-1 to TRBJ2-1, with 14 nucleotides matching TRBD2. J lost 8 bases, V lost 6 bases, and 9 bases had no gene match. The CDR3 has 16 amino acids. Looked up from germline, CDR1 is MNHNS and CDR2 is SASEGT. CDR3 bases: TGTGCCAGCAGCCGATCTTTGACTAGCGGGAGGGATGAGCAGTTCTTC. Translation: CASSRSLTSGRDEQFF.

This clonotype turned up a few times. The genes are TRBV7-9 and TRBJ2-1, with TRBD2 identical over 11 bases. V dropped 5 bases and J dropped 7; count of bases not matched to a gene: 10. The germline CDR1 and CDR2 sequences are SEHNR and FQNEAQ (reference sequence). This CDR3 is 16 amino acids long. The CDR3 protein is CASSPVLAGVGNEQFF. The CDR3 DNA sequence: TGTGCCAGCAGCCCCGTACTAGCGGGAGTGGGAAATGAGCAGTTCTTC.

This clonotype was seen ten or more times. This sequence joins TRBV12-3 or TRBV12-4 and TRBJ2-5; D remains ambiguous. The V end was cut by 3 bases, the J end by 8 bases, with 10 bases between. This CDR3 has 12 residues. CDR3 sequence reads: CASSFSGFTQYF. As DNA, the CDR3 is TGTGCCAGCAGTTTCTCCGGATTCACCCAGTACTTC.

This clonotype was found a few times. This sequence joins TRBV7-9 and TRBJ2-4; TRBD2 agrees at 14 bases. Trimming took 3 bases from V and 6 from J; bases not matched to a gene: 1. The germline V gene has CDR1 SEHNR and CDR2 FQNEAQ (reference sequence). The CDR3 has 15 residues. The CDR3 coding sequence is TGTGCCAGCAGCTTGGGGACTAGCGGGAGAAACATTCAGTACTTC. Protein product: CASSLGTSGRNIQYF.